The 10 T cell receptor beta chains given below trace back to one sample, sequenced in a study of blood T cells in healthy people across ages (dated by TCRdb to about 2015). Library method: 5' RACE. A second PCR of 7 to 11 cycles was performed with a sample-barcoded 5' primer and a J-beta primer mix. The public sequencing data were trimmed at Q25 with fastp and processed into clonotypes with MiXCR by TCRdb, which kept only in-frame beta chains. Each entry is one CDR3 protein sequence, shown with its most common DNA and genes. The sample table records approximately 2,000,000 distinct CDR3 sequences; around 40% of these occur just once. 23% of the sample lies in the top ten. Material for sequencing was blood. Source of these receptors: a human donor in good health.

The chain recombines TRBV7-9 with TRBJ1-1, with unresolved D. V dropped 2 bases and J dropped 0 bases, with 10 bases sitting between them. This CDR3 has 15 amino acids. Germline-derived CDR1 and CDR2 are SEHNR and FQNEAQ (reference sequence). The CDR3 loop is CASSLFAGLNTEAFF. CDR3 sequence (DNA): TGTGCCAGCAGCTTATTTGCAGGTCTGAACACTGAAGCTTTCTTT.

The chain is built from TRBV10-2 and TRBJ2-2, with TRBD2 matching 12 bases. The junction had 14 bases not matched to a gene; V was cut back by 8 bases and J by 1 base. The CDR3 covers 19 residues. Per the germline V gene, CDR1 is WSHSY and CDR2 is SAAADI. The CDR3 protein is CASSGRGLAGGKNTGELFF. DNA of the CDR3: TGCGCCAGCTCCGGGCGAGGGCTAGCGGGGGGGAAGAACACCGGGGAGCTGTTTTTT.

The chain has TRBV19 and TRBJ2-6; no firm D call. The CDR3 loop spans 15 amino acids. The V gene's germline CDR1 is LNHDA and CDR2 SQIVND (reference sequence). V shed 7 bases and J shed 0 bases, with 10 bases lying between them. CDR3 in amino acids: CASTRSSSGANVLTF. CDR3 in DNA: TGTGCCAGTACCAGGTCTAGCTCTGGGGCCAACGTCCTGACTTTC.

This chain connects TRBV20-1 to TRBJ2-1, with D perhaps matching TRBD2 (5 bases). The germline CDR1 and CDR2 sequences are DFQATT and SNEGSKA (reference sequence). This CDR3 is 14 amino acids long. V shed 0 bases and J shed 3 bases, with 9 bases lying between them. CDR3 residues: CSARDGLGYNEQFF. The CDR3 region has the DNA TGCAGTGCTAGAGATGGACTGGGCTACAATGAGCAGTTCTTC.

This clonotype has only a few counts. The chain is built from TRBV20-1 and TRBJ2-7, with D possibly being TRBD1 (6 bases). Germline V gives CDR1 DFQATT, CDR2 SNEGSKA (reference sequence). V was shortened by 5 bases and J by 0 bases, with 14 bases between the two germline ends. This CDR3 is 14 amino acids long. CDR3 in amino acids: CSALPGHNSYEQYF. The CDR3 nucleotides read TGCAGTGCTTTACCGGGACACAACTCCTACGAGCAGTACTTC.

This clonotype was found a few times. The rearrangement joins TRBV5-1 to TRBJ2-1; 12 bases align to TRBD2. With 1 base clipped from V and 8 bases from J, the junction kept 7 bases outside the gene matches. The germline CDR1 and CDR2 sequences are SGHRS and YFSETQ. The CDR3 spans 16 residues. In DNA form, the CDR3 reads TGCGCCAGCAGCTTGTTGCTAGCGGGGGGGCAAGATGAGCAGTTCTTC. Translated, it gives CASSLLLAGGQDEQFF.

CDR3 DNA sequence: TGCGCCAGCAGCCAAGATCTACTAGCGGGGGCTCCTAGCACAGATACGCAGTATTTT. Translated, it gives CASSQDLLAGAPSTDTQYF. The chain employs TRBV4-1 and TRBJ2-3, with 11 positions matching TRBD2. The CDR3 covers 19 residues. CDR1 is MGHRA, CDR2 YSYEKL, per germline. V lost 0 bases and J lost 0; bases outside the gene matches: 8.

This clonotype was detected a few times. The rearrangement joins TRBV20-1 to TRBJ2-5; TRBD2 aligns across 11 bases. The CDR3 is made up of 15 amino acids. J gave up 4 bases and V 3 bases, and 7 bases lay outside the gene matches. Germline V gives CDR1 DFQATT, CDR2 SNEGSKA (reference sequence). CDR3 sequence (DNA): TGCAGTGCTAGGGGACTAGCGGTCGTAGGAGAGACCCAGTACTTC. Encoded protein: CSARGLAVVGETQYF.

The chain couples TRBV12-3 or TRBV12-4 to TRBJ2-5; 9 positions match TRBD2. V was clipped by 4 bases and J by 7 bases; unmatched bases: 13. The CDR3 contains 16 residues. The CDR3 sequence is CASSWSGGLQDGTQYF. CDR3 nucleotide sequence: TGTGCCAGCAGTTGGAGCGGGGGGCTACAAGATGGGACCCAGTACTTC.

With regard to this clonotype: A much larger clone is a single base away; this may be a read error. This rearrangement joins TRBV29-1 to TRBJ2-1, with D maybe TRBD2 (5 bases). Germline V gives CDR1 SQVTM, CDR2 ANQGSEA. The CDR3 is made up of 10 amino acids. The ends were cut back, 4 bases at V and 13 bases at J, with 11 bases in the middle. CDR3 nucleotide sequence: TGCAGCGTTGCGAGGGAGACCCAGTTCTTC. The encoded protein is CSVARETQFF.